A single sample gave rise to the 4 T cell receptor beta chains below, sequenced in a study of PD-L1 blockade in urothelial cancer. TCRdb's copy holds only in-frame clones and misses some; the assay was immunoSEQ multiplex PCR. Among approximately 20,000 clones listed, around 91% were seen once. The sequences come from PBMCs, collected around atezolizumab (anti-PD-L1) treatment. These receptors all come from a woman aged 55-70 years with urothelial cancer.

The chain combines TRBV28 with TRBJ1-1; 7 bases map to TRBD1. Trimming cost V 5 bases and J 2 bases; bases outside gene matches: 2. The germline V gene has CDR1 MDHEN and CDR2 SYDVKM. The CDR3 sequence is 13 residues long. CDR3 coding DNA: TGTGCCAGCAGTCCAGGGGGTAACACTGAAGCTTTCTTT. Translation gives CASSPGGNTEAFF. The full variable domain, with the rest looked up from reference TRBV28 and TRBJ1-1, is DVKVTQSSRYLVKRTGEKVFLECVQDMDHENMFWYRQDPGLGLRLIYFSYDVKMKEKGDIPEGYSVSREKKERFSLILESASTNQTSMYLCASSPGGNTEAFFGQGTRLTVV.

V gene TRBV10-3 combines with J gene TRBJ2-5; D may be TRBD2 (6 bases). Germline assignment: CDR1 ENHRY and CDR2 SYGVKD. The V end was cut by 4 bases, the J end by 2 bases, with 11 bases between. The CDR3 is 14 residues long. CDR3 coding DNA: TGTGCCATCAGTGCCGGGACTTCACAAGAGACCCAGTACTTC. Translation gives CAISAGTSQETQYF.

V and J are TRBV27 and TRBJ2-7, with TRBD2 matching over 7 bases. The CDR3 length is 15 residues. Per germline, CDR1 MNHEY and CDR2 SMNVEV (reference sequence). Unmatched junction bases numbered 9, after V lost 4 bases and J lost 3 bases. CDR3 loop: CASSSWGSGDYEQYF. As DNA, the CDR3 is TGTGCCAGCAGTTCTTGGGGAAGCGGGGACTACGAGCAGTACTTC.

V gene TRBV11-2 combines with J gene TRBJ2-7; tentatively, D is TRBD2 (5 bases). Germline-derived CDR1 and CDR2 are SGHAT and FQNNGV. V was cut by 1 base and J by 2 bases, with 15 bases left in between. The CDR3 is 16 residues long. CDR3 nucleotide sequence: TGTGCCAGCAGCTTAGTTCGTTCGGGGTCCGCCTACGAGCAGTACTTC. This encodes CASSLVRSGSAYEQYF.